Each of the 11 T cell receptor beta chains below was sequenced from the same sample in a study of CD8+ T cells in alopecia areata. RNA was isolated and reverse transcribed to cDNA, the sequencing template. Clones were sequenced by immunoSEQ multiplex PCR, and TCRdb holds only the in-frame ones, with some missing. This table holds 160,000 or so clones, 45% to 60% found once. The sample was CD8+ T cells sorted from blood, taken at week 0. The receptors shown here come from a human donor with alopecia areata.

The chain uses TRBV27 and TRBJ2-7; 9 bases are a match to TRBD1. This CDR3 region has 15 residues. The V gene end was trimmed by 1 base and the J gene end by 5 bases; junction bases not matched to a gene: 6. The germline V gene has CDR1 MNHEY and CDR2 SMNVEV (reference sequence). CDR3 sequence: CASSLWGTGPDEQYF. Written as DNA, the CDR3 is TGTGCCAGCAGTTTATGGGGGACAGGGCCGGACGAGCAGTACTTC.

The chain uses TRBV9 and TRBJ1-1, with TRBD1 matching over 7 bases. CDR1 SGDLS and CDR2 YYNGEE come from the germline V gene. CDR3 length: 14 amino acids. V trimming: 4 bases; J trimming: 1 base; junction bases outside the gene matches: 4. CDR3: CASSPGGANTEAFF. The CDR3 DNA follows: TGTGCCAGCAGCCCAGGGGGGGCGAACACTGAAGCTTTCTTT.

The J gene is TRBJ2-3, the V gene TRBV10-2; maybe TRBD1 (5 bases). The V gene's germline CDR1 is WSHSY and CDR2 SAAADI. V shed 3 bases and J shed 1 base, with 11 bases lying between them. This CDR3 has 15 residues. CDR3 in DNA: TGCGCCAGCAGTGAAGGGCAGGGTGGCACAGATACGCAGTATTTT. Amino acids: CASSEGQGGTDTQYF.

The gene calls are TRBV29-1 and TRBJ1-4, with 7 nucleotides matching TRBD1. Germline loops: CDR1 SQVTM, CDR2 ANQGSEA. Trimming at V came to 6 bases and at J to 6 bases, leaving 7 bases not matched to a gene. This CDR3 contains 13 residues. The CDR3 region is CSVIRGGDEKLFF. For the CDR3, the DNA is TGCAGCGTGATCAGGGGGGGTGATGAAAAACTGTTTTTT.

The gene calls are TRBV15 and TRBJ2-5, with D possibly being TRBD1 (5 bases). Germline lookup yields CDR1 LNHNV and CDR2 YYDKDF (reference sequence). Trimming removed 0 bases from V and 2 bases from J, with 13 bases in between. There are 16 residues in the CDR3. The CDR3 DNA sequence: TGTGCCACCAGCAGAGATCCAGGGCCTAGTCAAGAGACCCAGTACTTC. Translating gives CATSRDPGPSQETQYF.

The CDR3, as DNA: TGTGCCAGCAGCGTAGCGGGGGGCGTTGGGAATGAGCAGTTCTTC. Its translation: CASSVAGGVGNEQFF. The chain joins TRBV9 to TRBJ2-1; a possible D gene is TRBD2 (7 bases). Between the trimmed V and J ends, which lost 0 bases and 7 bases, there was a span of 14 bases. CDR1 and CDR2 (germline): SGDLS, YYNGEE. This CDR3 spans 15 amino acids.

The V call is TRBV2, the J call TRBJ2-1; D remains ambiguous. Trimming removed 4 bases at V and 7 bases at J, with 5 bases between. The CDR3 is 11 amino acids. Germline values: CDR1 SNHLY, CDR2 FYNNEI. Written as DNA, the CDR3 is TGTGCCAGCAGTGCTACGAATGAGCAGTTCTTC. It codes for CASSATNEQFF.

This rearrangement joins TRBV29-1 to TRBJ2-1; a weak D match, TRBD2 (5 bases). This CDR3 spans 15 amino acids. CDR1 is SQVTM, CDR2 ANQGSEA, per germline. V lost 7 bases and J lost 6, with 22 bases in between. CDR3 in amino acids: CSALGVSNARNEQFF. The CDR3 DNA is TGCAGCGCTCTCGGGGTCTCGAACGCCCGCAATGAGCAGTTCTTC.

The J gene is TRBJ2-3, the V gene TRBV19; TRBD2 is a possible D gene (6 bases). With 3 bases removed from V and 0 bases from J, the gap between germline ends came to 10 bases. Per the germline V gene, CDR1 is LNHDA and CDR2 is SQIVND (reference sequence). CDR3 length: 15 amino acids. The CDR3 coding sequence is TGTGCCAGTAGTATCGGGGGTACTAGCACAGATACGCAGTATTTT. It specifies CASSIGGTSTDTQYF. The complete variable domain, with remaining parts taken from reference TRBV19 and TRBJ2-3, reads DGGITQSPKYLFRKEGQNVTLSCEQNLNHDAMYWYRQDPGQGLRLIYYSQIVNDFQKGDIAEGYSVSREKKESFPLTVTSAQKNPTAFYLCASSIGGTSTDTQYFGPGTRLTVL.

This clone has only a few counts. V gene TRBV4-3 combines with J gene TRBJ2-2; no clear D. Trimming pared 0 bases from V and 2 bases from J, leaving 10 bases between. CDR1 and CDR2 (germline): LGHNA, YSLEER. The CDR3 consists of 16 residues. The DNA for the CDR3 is TGCGCCAGCAGCCAAGATGGGAAGAGAAACACCGGGGAGCTGTTTTTT. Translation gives CASSQDGKRNTGELFF.

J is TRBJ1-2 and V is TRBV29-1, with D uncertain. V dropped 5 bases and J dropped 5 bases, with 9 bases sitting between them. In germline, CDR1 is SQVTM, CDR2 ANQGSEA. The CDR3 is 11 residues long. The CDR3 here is CSVPTSYGYTF. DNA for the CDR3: TGCAGCGTTCCAACGTCGTATGGCTACACCTTC.